The rows below give T cell receptor beta chains drawn from one sample of a study of CD8+ T cells in alopecia areata. Repertoires were generated with immunoSEQ multiplex PCR, while TCRdb's copy carries only in-frame clones and drops some. The data show some 200,000 clones, around 56% seen once. The sample here was CD4+ T cells sorted from blood, taken at week 4, from a patient treated with tofacitinib. The receptors come from a human donor with alopecia areata. Both conserved end residues are part of each CDR3. A D gene is named only where the DNA matches it firmly. Size values are once, few and many counts, or a class for expanded clones, and some rows have none.

V gene: TRBV5-1; clone size: NA; D gene: TRBD2; J gene: TRBJ2-1; CDR3 DNA: TGCGCCAGCAGCGCGGTAGCGGGGGGGACTGTCAATGAGCAGTTCTTC; CDR3 protein: CASSAVAGGTVNEQFF
V gene: TRBV30; clone size: NA; D gene: NA; J gene: TRBJ1-5; CDR3 DNA: TGTGCCTGGAGTGCCCCGAATCAGCCCCAGCATTTT; CDR3 protein: CAWSAPNQPQHF
V gene: TRBV29-1; clone size: NA; D gene: NA; J gene: TRBJ1-1; CDR3 DNA: TGCAGCGTTACAGGGTTTTGGACTGAAGCTTTCTTT; CDR3 protein: CSVTGFWTEAFF
V gene: TRBV29-1; clone size: NA; D gene: TRBD1; J gene: TRBJ1-1; CDR3 DNA: TGCAGCGCTGGACAGGGAATGAACACTGAAGCTTTCTTT; CDR3 protein: CSAGQGMNTEAFF
V gene: TRBV4-2; clone size: NA; D gene: NA; J gene: TRBJ2-2; CDR3 DNA: TGTGCCAGCAGCCGTCGGACAGACCCTGCGAACACCGGGGAGCTGTTTTTT; CDR3 protein: CASSRRTDPANTGELFF
V gene: TRBV7-9; clone size: NA; D gene: NA; J gene: TRBJ2-1; CDR3 DNA: TGTGCCAGCAGCTCCAGGGACCATGGGCAGTTCTTC; CDR3 protein: CASSSRDHGQFF
V gene: TRBV10-3; clone size: few; D gene: TRBD2; J gene: TRBJ2-1; CDR3 DNA: TGTGCCATCGGGACTAGCGGGGGGGCGGCCTACAATGAGCAGTTCTTC; CDR3 protein: CAIGTSGGAAYNEQFF
V gene: TRBV27; clone size: NA; D gene: NA; J gene: TRBJ2-7; CDR3 DNA: TGTGCCAGCAGTTTCATCGACAGGACGGCTATCTACGAGCAGTACTTC; CDR3 protein: CASSFIDRTAIYEQYF
V gene: TRBV11-2; clone size: NA; D gene: NA; J gene: TRBJ2-5; CDR3 DNA: TGTGCCAGCAGCTTGCCGGGAGTACGAGAGACCCAGTACTTC; CDR3 protein: CASSLPGVRETQYF
V gene: TRBV6-5; clone size: NA; D gene: NA; J gene: TRBJ2-5; CDR3 DNA: TGTGCCAGCAGGGGAACTTGGCGGGAGACCCAGTACTTC; CDR3 protein: CASRGTWRETQYF
V gene: TRBV6-6; clone size: once; D gene: NA; J gene: TRBJ1-6; CDR3 DNA: TGTGCCAGCAGAGATAACGGGAATTCACCCCTCCACTTT; CDR3 protein: CASRDNGNSPLHF
V gene: TRBV29-1; clone size: NA; D gene: NA; J gene: TRBJ2-2; CDR3 DNA: TGCAGCGTTGTCCTCGCCACCGGGGAGCTGTTTTTT; CDR3 protein: CSVVLATGELFF
V gene: TRBV27; clone size: NA; D gene: NA; J gene: TRBJ2-2; CDR3 DNA: TGTGCCAGCAGGACGGCTGGGGTCACCGGGGAGCTGTTTTTT; CDR3 protein: CASRTAGVTGELFF
V gene: TRBV30; clone size: NA; D gene: NA; J gene: TRBJ2-2; CDR3 DNA: TGTGCCTACCAGCGAAGGACAGCCAGTACGAACACCGGGGAGCTGTTTTTT; CDR3 protein: CAYQRRTASTNTGELFF
V gene: TRBV4-3; clone size: NA; D gene: TRBD1; J gene: TRBJ1-3; CDR3 DNA: TGCGCCAGCAGCCAAGGGGTTGCAGGGGGCCCAGGAAACACCATATATTTT; CDR3 protein: CASSQGVAGGPGNTIYF
V gene: TRBV19; clone size: few; D gene: TRBD2; J gene: TRBJ2-7; CDR3 DNA: TGTGCCAGTAGTATTTCGACTAGCGGGGGTTTCTACGAGCAGTACTTC; CDR3 protein: CASSISTSGGFYEQYF
V gene: TRBV29-1; clone size: few; D gene: NA; J gene: TRBJ2-5; CDR3 DNA: TGCAGCGTTGGCCAGAGCCAAGAGACCCAGTACTTC; CDR3 protein: CSVGQSQETQYF
V gene: TRBV29-1; clone size: NA; D gene: NA; J gene: TRBJ1-1; CDR3 DNA: TGCAGCGTTGAGCCGACAGGAACGAACACTGAAGCTTTCTTT; CDR3 protein: CSVEPTGTNTEAFF
V gene: TRBV4-3; clone size: NA; D gene: NA; J gene: TRBJ2-3; CDR3 DNA: TGCGCCAGCAGCCAAGATAGGCACCAGGCAGATACGCAGTATTTT; CDR3 protein: CASSQDRHQADTQYF
V gene: TRBV30; clone size: once; D gene: TRBD1; J gene: TRBJ1-5; CDR3 DNA: TGTGCCTGGAGTGGGGGACAGGCGGTCAATCAGCCCCAGCATTTT; CDR3 protein: CAWSGGQAVNQPQHF
V gene: TRBV4-1; clone size: NA; D gene: NA; J gene: TRBJ2-3; CDR3 DNA: TGCGCCAGCAGCCCAGATCGGGGGAGCACAGATACGCAGTATTTT; CDR3 protein: CASSPDRGSTDTQYF
V gene: TRBV29-1; clone size: NA; D gene: NA; J gene: TRBJ2-3; CDR3 DNA: TGCAGCGTTGAGGTTAGCGGAACAGATACGCAGTATTTT; CDR3 protein: CSVEVSGTDTQYF
V gene: TRBV5-1; clone size: NA; D gene: TRBD1; J gene: TRBJ1-1; CDR3 DNA: TGCGCCAGCAGCCTCGACCGACAGGGGACTGAAGCTTTCTTT; CDR3 protein: CASSLDRQGTEAFF
V gene: TRBV15; clone size: NA; D gene: TRBD1; J gene: TRBJ2-1; CDR3 DNA: TGTGCCACCAGCAGAGATCGGGGTGGGATAGCGACAGGGTCAGGTGAGCAGTTCTTC; CDR3 protein: CATSRDRGGIATGSGEQFF
V gene: TRBV27; clone size: NA; D gene: TRBD1; J gene: TRBJ2-3; CDR3 DNA: TGTGCCAGCAGTCTATACAGGGGGCGCCCAGATACGCAGTATTTT; CDR3 protein: CASSLYRGRPDTQYF
V gene: TRBV30; clone size: NA; D gene: NA; J gene: TRBJ2-5; CDR3 DNA: TGTGCCTGGAGGGCCCTCCGGGCAAACAGAGAGGAGACCCAGTACTTC; CDR3 protein: CAWRALRANREETQYF
V gene: TRBV2; clone size: NA; D gene: NA; J gene: TRBJ1-6; CDR3 DNA: TGTGCCAGCAGTGAAGGTAACGGAGGTTCACCCCTCCACTTT; CDR3 protein: CASSEGNGGSPLHF
V gene: TRBV29-1; clone size: NA; D gene: NA; J gene: TRBJ2-2; CDR3 DNA: TGCAGCGTTGAAAAGGGTCCCGGGGAGCTGTTTTTT; CDR3 protein: CSVEKGPGELFF
V gene: TRBV14; clone size: few; D gene: NA; J gene: TRBJ2-4; CDR3 DNA: TGTGCCAGCAGCCAACGGAGGTCCCCCAAAAACATTCAGTACTTC; CDR3 protein: CASSQRRSPKNIQYF
V gene: TRBV7-8; clone size: NA; D gene: NA; J gene: TRBJ1-3; CDR3 DNA: TGTGCCAGCAGCCCCAGACCCGACGCTAAGACCATATATTTT; CDR3 protein: CASSPRPDAKTIYF
V gene: TRBV2; clone size: few; D gene: NA; J gene: TRBJ2-3; CDR3 DNA: TGTGCCAGCAGTGCTTTAGGGGGGGGGAGCACAGATACGCAGTATTTT; CDR3 protein: CASSALGGGSTDTQYF
V gene: TRBV30; clone size: once; D gene: NA; J gene: TRBJ1-2; CDR3 DNA: TGTGCCTGGAGTGTACTCGGGGGCCAGTATGGCTACACCTTC; CDR3 protein: CAWSVLGGQYGYTF
V gene: TRBV9; clone size: NA; D gene: NA; J gene: TRBJ2-2; CDR3 DNA: TGTGCCAGCAGCGCAAGGGGGACTACGAACACCGGGGAGCTGTTTTTT; CDR3 protein: CASSARGTTNTGELFF
V gene: TRBV11-1; clone size: NA; D gene: NA; J gene: TRBJ1-2; CDR3 DNA: TGTGCCAGCAGCCCCACCGGGACCCGGGACGGCTATGGCTACACCTTC; CDR3 protein: CASSPTGTRDGYGYTF
V gene: TRBV30; clone size: NA; D gene: TRBD1; J gene: TRBJ1-5; CDR3 DNA: TGTGCCTTATCGACAGGGCGGAATCAGCCCCAGCATTTT; CDR3 protein: CALSTGRNQPQHF
V gene: TRBV19; clone size: few; D gene: NA; J gene: TRBJ1-1; CDR3 DNA: TGTGCCAGTAGGGAACAGGGGAACACTGAAGCTTTCTTT; CDR3 protein: CASREQGNTEAFF
V gene: TRBV29-1; clone size: once; D gene: NA; J gene: TRBJ2-7; CDR3 DNA: TGCAGCGTTGAGGGTCGGGACGAGCAGTACTTC; CDR3 protein: CSVEGRDEQYF
V gene: TRBV6-5; clone size: NA; D gene: NA; J gene: TRBJ1-2; CDR3 DNA: TGTGCCAGCAGTTACTCGAGAGGGTCTGACTATGGCTACACCTTC; CDR3 protein: CASSYSRGSDYGYTF
V gene: TRBV30; clone size: NA; D gene: NA; J gene: TRBJ1-1; CDR3 DNA: TGTGCCTGGAGTGGCGTCTTAGGGAACACTGAAGCTTTCTTT; CDR3 protein: CAWSGVLGNTEAFF
V gene: TRBV5-6; clone size: few; D gene: NA; J gene: TRBJ2-7; CDR3 DNA: TGTGCCAGCAGCTTGGTGACAGGAGTCTACGAGCAGTACTTC; CDR3 protein: CASSLVTGVYEQYF
V gene: TRBV4-1; clone size: NA; D gene: NA; J gene: TRBJ1-5; CDR3 DNA: TGCGCCAGCGGCCTTGATAGCAATCAGCCCCAGCATTTT; CDR3 protein: CASGLDSNQPQHF
V gene: TRBV29-1; clone size: NA; D gene: TRBD2; J gene: TRBJ2-5; CDR3 DNA: TGCAGCGCCGGGGAGGGCCAAGAGACCCAGTACTTC; CDR3 protein: CSAGEGQETQYF
V gene: TRBV2; clone size: NA; D gene: NA; J gene: TRBJ1-1; CDR3 DNA: TGTGCCAGCAAGTCCGGGGGATACACTGAAGCTTTCTTT; CDR3 protein: CASKSGGYTEAFF
V gene: TRBV5-1; clone size: NA; D gene: NA; J gene: TRBJ2-6; CDR3 DNA: TGCGCCAGCAGCTTGGTTGCTAATACTGGGGCCAACGTCCTGACTTTC; CDR3 protein: CASSLVANTGANVLTF
V gene: TRBV30; clone size: NA; D gene: TRBD1; J gene: TRBJ2-1; CDR3 DNA: TGTGCCTGGAGCCGGACAGGAGGCAATGAGCAGTTCTTC; CDR3 protein: CAWSRTGGNEQFF
V gene: TRBV5-4; clone size: NA; D gene: NA; J gene: TRBJ1-5; CDR3 DNA: TGTGCCAGCCAAAAGGGGCCGGATCAGCCCCAGCATTTT; CDR3 protein: CASQKGPDQPQHF
V gene: TRBV29-1; clone size: NA; D gene: NA; J gene: TRBJ2-7; CDR3 DNA: TGCAGCGCTTTTTTGCGGAGAAGCTCCTACGAGCAGTACTTC; CDR3 protein: CSAFLRRSSYEQYF
V gene: TRBV29-1; clone size: NA; D gene: NA; J gene: TRBJ1-6; CDR3 DNA: TGCAGCGTTGAGGTGGCCCGGGCTTCACCCCTCCACTTT; CDR3 protein: CSVEVARASPLHF
V gene: TRBV2; clone size: NA; D gene: NA; J gene: TRBJ1-1; CDR3 DNA: TGTGCCAGCAGTGAAGCCCAGGGAAGGACGGCTGAAGCTTTCTTT; CDR3 protein: CASSEAQGRTAEAFF
V gene: TRBV4-2; clone size: few; D gene: NA; J gene: TRBJ1-2; CDR3 DNA: TGTGCCAGCAGCCAAGAAGCCGGATCTAACTATGGCTACACCTTC; CDR3 protein: CASSQEAGSNYGYTF
V gene: TRBV19; clone size: NA; D gene: TRBD1; J gene: TRBJ1-5; CDR3 DNA: TGTGCCAGTAGGGCCGGGACAGGGGAAGCTCAGCCCCAGCATTTT; CDR3 protein: CASRAGTGEAQPQHF
V gene: TRBV29-1; clone size: NA; D gene: TRBD1; J gene: TRBJ1-2; CDR3 DNA: TGCAGCGTCGCCCCCCGGGACAGCTATGGCTACACCTTC; CDR3 protein: CSVAPRDSYGYTF
V gene: TRBV9; clone size: NA; D gene: NA; J gene: TRBJ2-3; CDR3 DNA: TGTGCCAGCAGCGTAGAGGACAGTCGATTACCAGATACGCAGTATTTT; CDR3 protein: CASSVEDSRLPDTQYF
V gene: TRBV29-1; clone size: few; D gene: NA; J gene: TRBJ1-1; CDR3 DNA: TGCAGCGCCCCAAAGGGCCCTAGCCGTAGGGGGGTGAACACTGAAGCTTTCTTT; CDR3 protein: CSAPKGPSRRGVNTEAFF
V gene: TRBV25-1; clone size: NA; D gene: NA; J gene: TRBJ2-3; CDR3 DNA: TGTGCCAGCAGTGAAACTGGAGGGGTCGGTGATACGCAGTATTTT; CDR3 protein: CASSETGGVGDTQYF
V gene: TRBV10-3; clone size: NA; D gene: TRBD2; J gene: TRBJ2-7; CDR3 DNA: TGTGCCATCAGTTGGACTAGCGACAACGAGCAGTACTTC; CDR3 protein: CAISWTSDNEQYF
V gene: TRBV7-9; clone size: few; D gene: TRBD1; J gene: TRBJ1-2; CDR3 DNA: TGTGCCAGCAGTTCACAACAGGGGGTACATGGCTACACCTTC; CDR3 protein: CASSSQQGVHGYTF